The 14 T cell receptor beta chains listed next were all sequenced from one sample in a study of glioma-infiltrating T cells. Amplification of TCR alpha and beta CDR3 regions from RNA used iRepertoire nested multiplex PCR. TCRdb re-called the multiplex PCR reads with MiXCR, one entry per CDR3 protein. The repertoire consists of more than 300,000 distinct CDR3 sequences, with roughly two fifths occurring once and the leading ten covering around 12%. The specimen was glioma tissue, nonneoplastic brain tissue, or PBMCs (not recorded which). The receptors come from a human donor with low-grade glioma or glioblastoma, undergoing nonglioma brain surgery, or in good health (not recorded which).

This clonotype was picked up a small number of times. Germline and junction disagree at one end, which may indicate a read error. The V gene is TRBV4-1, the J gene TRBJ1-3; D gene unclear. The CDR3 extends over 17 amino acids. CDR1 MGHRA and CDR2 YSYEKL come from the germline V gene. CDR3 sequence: CASSQVYAGYSGNTIYF. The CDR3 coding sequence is TGCGCCAGCAGCCAAGTTTATGCGGGGTACTCTGGGAACACCATATATTTT.

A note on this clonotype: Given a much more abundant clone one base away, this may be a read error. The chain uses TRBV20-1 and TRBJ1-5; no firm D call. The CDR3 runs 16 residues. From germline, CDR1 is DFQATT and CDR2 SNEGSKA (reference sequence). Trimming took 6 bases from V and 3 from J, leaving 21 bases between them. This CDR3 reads CSADYGLGYNNQPQHF. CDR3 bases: TGCAGTGCGGACTACGGACTGGGATATAACAATCAGCCCCAGCATTTT.

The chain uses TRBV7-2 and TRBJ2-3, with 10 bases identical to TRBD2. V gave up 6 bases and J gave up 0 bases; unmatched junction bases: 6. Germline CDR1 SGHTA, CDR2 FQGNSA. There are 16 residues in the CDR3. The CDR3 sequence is CASSHLAGVSTDTQYF. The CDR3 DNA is TGTGCCAGCAGTCATCTAGCGGGAGTGAGCACAGATACGCAGTATTTT.

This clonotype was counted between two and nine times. The CDR3 sequence is CASSLTPLTVPGNEQFF. The CDR3 region has the DNA TGTGCCAGCAGCTTAACTCCGTTAACGGTCCCGGGGAATGAGCAGTTCTTC. The chain employs TRBV7-3 and TRBJ2-1; D may be TRBD2 (5 bases). Trimming shortened V by 0 bases and J by 7 bases, and 19 bases separated the two germline ends. The CDR3 covers 17 residues. Germline CDR1 reads SGHTA; CDR2 reads FQGTGA.

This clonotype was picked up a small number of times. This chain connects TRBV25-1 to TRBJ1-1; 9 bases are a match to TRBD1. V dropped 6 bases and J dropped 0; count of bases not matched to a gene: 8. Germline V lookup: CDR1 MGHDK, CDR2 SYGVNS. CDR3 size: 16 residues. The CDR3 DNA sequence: TGTGCCAGCAGCCGGACAGGGGACCGGCTGAACACTGAAGCTTTCTTT. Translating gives CASSRTGDRLNTEAFF.

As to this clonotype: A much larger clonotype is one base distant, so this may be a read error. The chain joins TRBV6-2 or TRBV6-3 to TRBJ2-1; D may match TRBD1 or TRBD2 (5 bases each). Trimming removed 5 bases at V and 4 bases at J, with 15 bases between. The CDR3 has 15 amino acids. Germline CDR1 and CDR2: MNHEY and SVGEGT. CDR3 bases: TGTGCCAGCAGTCGGGGCAGGGTCCCTTACAATGAGCAGTTCTTC. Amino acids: CASSRGRVPYNEQFF.

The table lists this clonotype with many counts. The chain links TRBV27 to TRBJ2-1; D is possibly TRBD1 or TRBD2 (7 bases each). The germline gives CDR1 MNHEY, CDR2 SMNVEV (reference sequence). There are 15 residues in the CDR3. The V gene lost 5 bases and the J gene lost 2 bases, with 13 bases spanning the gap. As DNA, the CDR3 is TGTGCCAGCAGTGTCGCAGGGGGGGCCTACAATGAGCAGTTCTTC. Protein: CASSVAGGAYNEQFF.

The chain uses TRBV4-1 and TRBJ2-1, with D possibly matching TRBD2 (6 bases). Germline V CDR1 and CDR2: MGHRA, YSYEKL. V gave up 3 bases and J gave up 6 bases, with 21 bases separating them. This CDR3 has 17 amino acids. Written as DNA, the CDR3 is TGCGCCAGCAGCCAGTGGGGGGTCAAGGCCGGGGGCAATGAGCAGTTCTTC. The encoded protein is CASSQWGVKAGGNEQFF.

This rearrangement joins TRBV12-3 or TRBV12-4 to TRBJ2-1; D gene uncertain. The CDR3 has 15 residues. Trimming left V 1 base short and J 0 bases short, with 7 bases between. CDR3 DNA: TGTGCCAGCAGTTTAGTACGAAACTCCTACAATGAGCAGTTCTTC. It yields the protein CASSLVRNSYNEQFF.

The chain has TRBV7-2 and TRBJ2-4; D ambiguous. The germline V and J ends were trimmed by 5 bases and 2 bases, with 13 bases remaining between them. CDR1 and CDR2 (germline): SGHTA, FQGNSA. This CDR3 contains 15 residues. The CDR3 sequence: CASSPSLVSKNIQYF. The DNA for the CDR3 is TGTGCCAGCAGCCCCTCCTTGGTTTCCAAAAACATTCAGTACTTC.

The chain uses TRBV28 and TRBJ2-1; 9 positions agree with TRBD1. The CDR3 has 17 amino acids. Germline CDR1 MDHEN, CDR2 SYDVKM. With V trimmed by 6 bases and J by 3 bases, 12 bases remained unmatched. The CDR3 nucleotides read TGTGCCAGCAGCTCACTCCCCGGGACAGGGATCTACAATGAGCAGTTCTTC. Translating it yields CASSSLPGTGIYNEQFF.

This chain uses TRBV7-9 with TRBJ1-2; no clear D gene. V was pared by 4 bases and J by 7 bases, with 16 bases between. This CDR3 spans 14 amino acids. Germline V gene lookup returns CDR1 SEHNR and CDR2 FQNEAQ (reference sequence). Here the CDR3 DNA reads TGTGCCAGCAGCTATGGGGAGGGAACGGCTGGCTACACCTTC. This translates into CASSYGEGTAGYTF. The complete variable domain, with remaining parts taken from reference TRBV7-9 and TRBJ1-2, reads DTGVSQNPRHKITKRGQNVTFRCDPISEHNRLYWYRQTLGQGPEFLTYFQNEAQLEKSRLLSDRFSAERPKGSFSTLEIQRTEQGDSAMYLCASSYGEGTAGYTFGSGTRLTVV.

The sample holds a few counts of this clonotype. The CDR3 sequence: CASSEVPPSGASTDTQYF. In DNA, the CDR3 is TGTGCCAGCAGTGAAGTCCCTCCCAGCGGGGCTAGCACAGATACGCAGTATTTT. The chain has TRBV6-1 and TRBJ2-3; 7 bases align to TRBD2. Losses at the gene ends were 1 base for V and 0 bases for J; bases not matched to a gene: 10. Germline assignment: CDR1 MNHNS and CDR2 SASEGT. This CDR3 is built from 18 residues.

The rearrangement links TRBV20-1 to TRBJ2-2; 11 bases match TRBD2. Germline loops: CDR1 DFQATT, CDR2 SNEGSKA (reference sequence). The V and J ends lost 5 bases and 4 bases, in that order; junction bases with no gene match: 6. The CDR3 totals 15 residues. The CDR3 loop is CSAELAGVGTGELFF. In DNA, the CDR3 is TGCAGTGCTGAACTAGCGGGAGTTGGCACCGGGGAGCTGTTTTTT.